Each of the 21 T cell receptor beta chains below was sequenced from the same sample in a study of blood T cells in healthy people across ages. Combining a sample-barcoded 5' primer with a J-beta primer mix, a second PCR ran for roughly 7 to 11 cycles. TCRdb itself ran the 5' RACE reads through MiXCR, one entry per CDR3 protein. The data show approximately 1,000,000 distinct CDR3 sequences, more than 40% seen once. The sample taken for sequencing was blood. The receptor set was obtained from an older woman in good health.

This clonotype was recorded a few times. V usage is TRBV27 and J usage is TRBJ2-1, with TRBD1 identical over 10 bases. The CDR3 covers 15 residues. The germline gives CDR1 MNHEY, CDR2 SMNVEV (reference sequence). The junction had 8 bases not matched to a gene; V was cut back by 6 bases and J by 6 bases. CDR3 DNA sequence: TGTGCCAGCAGATACGGGACAGGGGTTGGCAATGAGCAGTTCTTC. Protein product: CASRYGTGVGNEQFF.

Here the CDR3 DNA reads TGTGCCAGCACCTCGGACAGTGGAAGAGATACGCAGTATTTT. Its translation is CASTSDSGRDTQYF. The chain links TRBV27 to TRBJ2-3, with a tentative D call TRBD1 (6 bases). CDR1 MNHEY and CDR2 SMNVEV come from the germline V gene (reference sequence). The CDR3 spans 14 residues. The germline V and J ends were trimmed by 7 bases and 5 bases, with 16 bases remaining between them.

Only a few counts were recorded for this clonotype. The CDR3 DNA is TGTGCCAGCAGCGTAGGGACAGGGTTGTACAATGAGCAGTTCTTC. Translation gives CASSVGTGLYNEQFF. V is TRBV9 and J is TRBJ2-1; TRBD1 aligns across 8 bases. The germline gives CDR1 SGDLS, CDR2 YYNGEE. The CDR3 spans 15 residues. Germline trimming cut 0 bases from V and 4 bases from J; bases unmatched to any gene: 3.

The chain couples TRBV5-1 to TRBJ2-1; 16 bases align to TRBD2. Germline loops: CDR1 SGHRS, CDR2 YFSETQ. The CDR3 has 22 residues. With 3 bases clipped from V and 8 bases from J, the junction kept 23 bases outside the gene matches. The CDR3, as DNA: TGCGCCAGCAGCTCAGTAGGGACCGCCGGGACTAGCGGGAGGGCCCGGACCCATGAGCAGTTCTTC. Translation: CASSSVGTAGTSGRARTHEQFF.

CDR3 bases: TGTGCCAGCAGCAAGCGACACCCAGAGATAAAAGAGACCCAGTACTTC. It encodes CASSKRHPEIKETQYF. The chain has TRBV21-1 and TRBJ2-4. The J call may be incorrect, as the DNA end agrees better with TRBJ2-5. TRBV21-1 is flagged as a pseudogene. The length of the CDR3 is 16 residues.

J is TRBJ2-1 and V is TRBV20-1; 7 bases are a match to TRBD1. The CDR3 spans 14 residues. V was pared by 5 bases and J by 5 bases, with 9 bases of the junction left unmatched. Germline V gene data show CDR1 as DFQATT and CDR2 as SNEGSKA (reference sequence). The chain's CDR3 is CSASRTGPHNEQFF. The CDR3, as DNA: TGCAGTGCTTCCCGGACAGGTCCGCACAATGAGCAGTTCTTC.

The V gene is TRBV24-1, the J gene TRBJ2-1; weak D call: TRBD2 (6 bases). V lost 3 bases to trimming and J lost 1 base, with 15 bases between them. CDR3 length: 17 amino acids. Germline CDR1 reads KGHDR; CDR2 reads SFDVKD. The CDR3 sequence is CATSDNYFAGSYNEQFF. CDR3 sequence (DNA): TGTGCCACCAGTGATAACTACTTTGCGGGGTCCTACAATGAGCAGTTCTTC.

V and J are TRBV10-3 and TRBJ2-2; TRBD2 might be the D (6 bases). The CDR3 loop spans 16 amino acids. Per the germline V gene, CDR1 is ENHRY and CDR2 is SYGVKD. V was pared by 4 bases and J by 4 bases, with 16 bases between. This chain's CDR3 is CAISGWDSPGTGELFF. The DNA of the CDR3 is TGTGCCATCAGTGGATGGGACTCTCCAGGCACCGGGGAGCTGTTTTTT.

The genes are TRBV3-1 and TRBJ1-1, with D possibly being TRBD1 (5 bases). The V gene lost 0 bases and the J gene lost 0 bases, with 14 bases spanning the gap. CDR3 size: 17 residues. The germline CDR1 and CDR2 sequences are LGHDT and YNNKEL (reference sequence). As DNA, the CDR3 is TGTGCCAGCAGCCAAGATCGGGCAGGGAAATTGAACACTGAAGCTTTCTTT. Translated, it gives CASSQDRAGKLNTEAFF.

This clonotype was counted at least ten times. At one boundary the junction diverges from the germline segment, which might be a read error. The chain carries TRBV5-1 and TRBJ2-5; perhaps TRBD2 as D (5 bases). The CDR3 runs 12 residues. Germline V gene data show CDR1 as SGHRS and CDR2 as YFSETQ. The CDR3 DNA reads as TGTGCCAGCAGTCGGGGACAAGAGACCCAGTACTTC. Protein sequence: CASSRGQETQYF.

In this sample, this clonotype turned up a few times. The chain carries TRBV6-1 and TRBJ2-3; D remains ambiguous. CDR3 size: 14 residues. Trimming left V 5 bases short and J 5 bases short, with 14 bases between. The germline V gene has CDR1 MNHNS and CDR2 SASEGT. The CDR3 is CASSRAILQDTQYF. DNA for the CDR3: TGTGCCAGCAGTAGGGCTATCCTACAAGATACGCAGTATTTT.

This clonotype showed up many times. V usage is TRBV29-1 and J usage is TRBJ2-5, with a possible D match to TRBD1 (6 bases). V was clipped by 0 bases and J by 4 bases, with 15 bases between them. The V gene's germline CDR1 is SQVTM and CDR2 ANQGSEA. The CDR3 has 15 amino acids. CDR3 amino acids: CSVEDPQGLIETQYF. The CDR3 coding sequence is TGCAGCGTTGAAGATCCCCAGGGGCTAATAGAGACCCAGTACTTC.

The chain has TRBV7-2 and TRBJ2-3, with D unclear. CDR1 is SGHTA, CDR2 FQGNSA, per germline. The CDR3 is 15 residues long. V shed 5 bases and J shed 0 bases, with 12 bases lying between them. The CDR3 sequence is CASSRLVVSTDTQYF. CDR3 nucleotide sequence: TGTGCCAGCAGCCGCTTGGTAGTAAGCACAGATACGCAGTATTTT.

Remarks on this clonotype: A single base separates this from a much larger clone, so it may be a read error. In nucleotides, the CDR3 is TGCGCCAGCAGTGAGAGCAATGAGCAGTACTTC. Translation: CASSESNEQYF. The J gene is TRBJ2-5, the V gene TRBV5-1; D remains ambiguous. V was cut by 5 bases and J by 11 bases, with 13 bases left in between. CDR1 and CDR2 (germline): SGHRS, YFSETQ. CDR3 length: 11 amino acids.

This clonotype was seen once. The chain uses TRBV2 and TRBJ2-1; D unresolved. The germline V gene has CDR1 SNHLY and CDR2 FYNNEI. The CDR3 sequence is 12 residues long. Trimming took 7 bases from V and 4 from J, leaving 8 bases between them. The CDR3 DNA reads TGTGCCAGCACCGACCGTTACAATGAGCAGTTCTTC. It is translated as CASTDRYNEQFF.

The count of this clonotype is one. The chain couples TRBV6-5 to TRBJ2-4; no clear D gene. With 5 bases removed from V and 13 bases from J, the gap between germline ends came to 21 bases. The CDR3 totals 14 residues. Germline V lookup: CDR1 MNHEY, CDR2 SVGAGI. CDR3 nucleotide sequence: TGTGCCAGCAGTCCCGGGCTAGACCTCAAAGGGCAGTACTTC. This translates into CASSPGLDLKGQYF.

The V and J genes are TRBV27 and TRBJ1-6, with D hard to call. V dropped 6 bases and J dropped 8 bases, with 8 bases sitting between them. This CDR3 has 12 residues. Germline CDR1 and CDR2: MNHEY and SMNVEV (reference sequence). CDR3 nucleotides: TGTGCCAGCAGACGCGAGGATTCACCCCTCCACTTT. This gives the protein CASRREDSPLHF.

A remark on this clonotype: At one end the junction does not follow the germline gene, possibly because of a read error. The rearrangement links TRBV29-1 to TRBJ2-7, with 7 bases identical to TRBD2. Germline CDR1 SQVTM, CDR2 ANQGSEA. The CDR3 is made up of 16 amino acids. The CDR3 is CGVGPRWDERGYEQYF. As DNA, the CDR3 is TGCGGCGTTGGACCGAGGTGGGACGAGCGGGGATACGAGCAGTACTTC.

The rearrangement joins TRBV27 to TRBJ2-7; D may be TRBD1 or TRBD2 (5 bases each). Trimming shortened V by 0 bases and J by 7 bases, and 10 bases separated the two germline ends. Per the germline V gene, CDR1 is MNHEY and CDR2 is SMNVEV (reference sequence). This CDR3 is built from 13 residues. The CDR3 DNA reads as TGTGCCAGCAGTTTATCTGGGGGTTGGGAGCAGTACTTC. Its translation is CASSLSGGWEQYF.

The V and J genes are TRBV12-3 or TRBV12-4 and TRBJ1-2; TRBD1 matches at 9 bases. V gave up 6 bases and J gave up 8 bases; unmatched junction bases: 13. The CDR3 is 15 amino acids. CDR3: CASSLDRGMASGYTF. In DNA form, the CDR3 reads TGTGCCAGCAGCCTTGACAGGGGGATGGCTAGCGGCTACACCTTC.

The V and J genes are TRBV20-1 and TRBJ2-3; possible D gene TRBD1, 6 bases. Trimming removed 5 bases from V and 4 bases from J, with 19 bases in between. CDR3 length: 15 residues. The germline V gene encodes CDR1 DFQATT and CDR2 SNEGSKA (reference sequence). CDR3: CSAAGDAGVADTQYF. The CDR3 bases are TGCAGTGCTGCAGGGGATGCAGGGGTGGCAGATACGCAGTATTTT.